The 23 T cell receptor beta chains given below trace back to one sample, sequenced in a study of CD8 T cells in Susac syndrome (dated by TCRdb to between 2018 and 2021). The library was generated by the immunoSEQ multiplex PCR assay. RNA was extracted using the RNeasy kit, and roughly 0.45 to 1 microgram was reverse transcribed with random hexamers. The public sequencing data were trimmed at Q25 with fastp and processed into clonotypes with MiXCR by TCRdb, which kept only in-frame beta chains. Records with the same CDR3 protein are collapsed into one entry carrying the most frequent genes and DNA. This sample lists some 96,000 distinct CDR3 sequences; around 96% were detected once. The biggest ten clones account for 0.3% of the sample. Sequencing used CD8+ T cells from PBMCs. These receptors originate from a human donor with Susac syndrome.

This chain links TRBV12-3 or TRBV12-4 with TRBJ2-1; D remains unclear. This CDR3 has 11 residues. With 5 bases removed from V and 5 bases from J, the gap between germline ends came to 4 bases. In DNA form, the CDR3 reads TGTGCCAGCAGTCGGCACAATGAGCAGTTCTTC. Translation: CASSRHNEQFF.

This sequence joins TRBV20-1 and TRBJ1-2; possible D gene TRBD1, 5 bases. The CDR3 is 12 amino acids. Germline V lookup: CDR1 DFQATT, CDR2 SNEGSKA (reference sequence). The V end was cut by 4 bases, the J end by 0 bases, with 6 bases between. The CDR3 DNA follows: TGCAGTGCTACAGGGACTAACTATGGCTACACCTTC. Translating it yields CSATGTNYGYTF.

This chain joins TRBV15 and TRBJ2-1; D uncertain. Germline V gene data show CDR1 as LNHNV and CDR2 as YYDKDF (reference sequence). Between the trimmed V and J ends, which lost 3 bases and 10 bases, there was a span of 7 bases. The CDR3 contains 11 residues. The DNA of the CDR3 is TGTGCCACCAGCAGGGGAAAAGAGCAGTTCTTC. This gives the protein CATSRGKEQFF.

V usage is TRBV27 and J usage is TRBJ1-2; weak D call: TRBD1 (5 bases). This CDR3 has 14 amino acids. V was cut by 3 bases and J by 6 bases, with 14 bases left in between. Germline lookup yields CDR1 MNHEY and CDR2 SMNVEV (reference sequence). The CDR3 protein is CASSFKTARDGYTF. In DNA form, the CDR3 reads TGTGCCAGCAGTTTTAAGACAGCCAGGGATGGCTACACCTTC.

The J gene is TRBJ1-2, the V gene TRBV29-1; D gene uncertain. The CDR3 contains 13 residues. Germline V gene sequence: CDR1 SQVTM, CDR2 ANQGSEA. The V end lost 0 bases, the J end lost 5 bases, and 10 bases lay between the germline ends. Written as DNA, the CDR3 is TGCAGCGTTGAAGATGGAGTGAGGTATGGCTACACCTTC. Translating gives CSVEDGVRYGYTF.

The chain combines TRBV29-1 with TRBJ2-6, with D possibly matching TRBD1 (6 bases). Trimming removed 5 bases at V and 0 bases at J, with 8 bases between. CDR3 length: 14 amino acids. CDR1 and CDR2 (germline): SQVTM, ANQGSEA. CDR3 DNA sequence: TGCAGCGTTACAGGGTTCTCTGGGGCCAACGTCCTGACTTTC. It yields the protein CSVTGFSGANVLTF.

The sample holds one count of this clonotype. The chain has TRBV12-3 or TRBV12-4 and TRBJ2-1, with a possible D match to TRBD2 (6 bases). Deletions cut 7 bases from V and 2 bases from J, with 12 bases between. The CDR3 covers 14 residues. The CDR3 DNA follows: TGTGCCAGCATCCGGGAGTCCCCCTACAATGAGCAGTTCTTC. This codes for CASIRESPYNEQFF.

This rearrangement joins TRBV12-5 to TRBJ1-2, with TRBD1 as a possible D gene (6 bases). Germline CDR1 and CDR2: LGHNT and FRNRAP. This CDR3 comprises 15 residues. Trimming removed 5 bases from V and 0 bases from J, with 13 bases in between. The CDR3 loop reads CASGPRGLSNYGYTF. The CDR3 DNA is TGTGCTAGTGGTCCTCGGGGGCTATCTAACTATGGCTACACCTTC.

This rearrangement joins TRBV9 to TRBJ2-1; 8 bases align to TRBD2. The CDR3 covers 16 residues. V dropped 3 bases and J dropped 6; count of bases not matched to a gene: 11. The germline V gene has CDR1 SGDLS and CDR2 YYNGEE. In DNA, the CDR3 is TGTGCCAGCAGCGCGTCGCCAGCGGGGGAAGGCAATGAGCAGTTCTTC. Protein: CASSASPAGEGNEQFF. The variable domain in full, completed from reference TRBV9 and TRBJ2-1, reads DSGVTQTPKHLITATGQRVTLRCSPRSGDLSVYWYQQSLDQGLQFLIQYYNGEERAKGNILERFSAQQFPDLHSELNLSSLELGDSALYFCASSASPAGEGNEQFFGPGTRLTVL.

The V gene is TRBV20-1, the J gene TRBJ2-1, with 11 positions matching TRBD2. This CDR3 region has 15 residues. Germline V lookup: CDR1 DFQATT, CDR2 SNEGSKA (reference sequence). Germline trimming cut 6 bases from V and 3 bases from J; bases unmatched to any gene: 7. CDR3 in amino acids: CSARFSGRVYNEQFF. In DNA, the CDR3 is TGCAGTGCCCGATTTAGCGGGAGGGTCTACAATGAGCAGTTCTTC.

This chain links TRBV29-1 with TRBJ2-7, with D hard to call. CDR1 is SQVTM and CDR2 is ANQGSEA in the germline V gene. This CDR3 comprises 12 residues. Deletions cut 1 base from V and 0 bases from J, with 4 bases between. The CDR3 DNA reads as TGCAGCGTTGAAGGAACCTCCTACGAGCAGTACTTC. This encodes CSVEGTSYEQYF.

The gene calls are TRBV4-1 and TRBJ2-1, with a possible D match to TRBD2 (6 bases). CDR1 and CDR2 (germline): MGHRA, YSYEKL. The V end lost 2 bases, the J end lost 1 base, and 12 bases lay between the germline ends. This CDR3 has 16 amino acids. CDR3 DNA sequence: TGCGCCAGCAGCCAACCCCGGGACTTTTCCTACAATGAGCAGTTCTTC. Amino acids: CASSQPRDFSYNEQFF.

The chain joins TRBV25-1 to TRBJ1-2; no clear D gene. Trimming cost V 2 bases and J 7 bases, with 11 bases left between them. The CDR3 is 13 residues long. Germline lookup yields CDR1 MGHDK and CDR2 SYGVNS. CDR3 sequence reads: CASSELGAGGYTF. Here the CDR3 DNA reads TGTGCCAGCAGTGAACTGGGTGCGGGTGGCTACACCTTC.

The chain links TRBV12-3 or TRBV12-4 to TRBJ2-6; 7 positions agree with TRBD2. The CDR3 has 19 amino acids. The V and J ends lost 3 bases and 0 bases, in that order; junction bases with no gene match: 11. The CDR3 loop is CASSFGMGGTYSGANVLTF. For the CDR3, the DNA is TGTGCCAGCAGTTTCGGCATGGGGGGGACCTACTCTGGGGCCAACGTCCTGACTTTC.

The rearrangement joins TRBV5-6 to TRBJ2-7, with TRBD1 matching 7 bases. The CDR3 loop spans 15 amino acids. CDR1 is SGHDT and CDR2 is YYEEEE in the germline V gene. V gave up 1 base and J gave up 5 bases; unmatched junction bases: 9. CDR3 in amino acids: CASSLRGPRKNEQYF. CDR3 nucleotides: TGTGCCAGCAGCTTGAGGGGGCCCCGAAAGAACGAGCAGTACTTC.

This sequence joins TRBV5-6 and TRBJ2-7, with D perhaps matching TRBD1 or TRBD2 (5 bases each). CDR3 length: 12 residues. Trimming pared 0 bases from V and 6 bases from J, leaving 7 bases between. The V gene's germline CDR1 is SGHDT and CDR2 YYEEEE. The CDR3 bases are TGTGCCAGCAGCTTGGAGAGGGGCGAGCAGTACTTC. Amino acids: CASSLERGEQYF. Supplemented by reference TRBV5-6 and TRBJ2-7, the full variable domain reads DAGVTQSPTHLIKTRGQQVTLRCSPKSGHDTVSWYQQALGQGPQFIFQYYEEEERQRGNFPDRFSGHQFPNYSSELNVNALLLGDSALYLCASSLERGEQYFGPGTRLTVT.

The V and J genes are TRBV6-5 and TRBJ1-1, with D possibly matching TRBD1 (6 bases). Germline-derived CDR1 and CDR2 are MNHEY and SVGAGI. The CDR3 runs 15 residues. Trimming pared 0 bases from V and 1 base from J, leaving 9 bases between. The CDR3 bases are TGTGCCAGCAGTTACTCCAGGACAGAGAACACTGAAGCTTTCTTT. It yields the protein CASSYSRTENTEAFF.

V is TRBV20-1 and J is TRBJ2-5, with 8 bases fitting TRBD1. Germline CDR1 and CDR2: DFQATT and SNEGSKA (reference sequence). The CDR3 loop spans 13 amino acids. The ends lost 5 bases at V and 3 bases at J; junction bases unmatched: 5. The CDR3 here is CSAGRTGKETQYF. The CDR3 DNA follows: TGCAGTGCTGGGAGGACAGGGAAAGAGACCCAGTACTTC.

The chain recombines TRBV18 with TRBJ1-5, with D tentatively TRBD1 (6 bases). This CDR3 is built from 13 residues. Germline assignment: CDR1 KGHSH and CDR2 LQKENI. The ends were cut back, 2 bases at V and 7 bases at J, with 9 bases in the middle. The CDR3 DNA reads as TGTGCCAGCTCACCAAAACAGGGACAGCCCCAGCATTTT. The encoded protein is CASSPKQGQPQHF.

This rearrangement joins TRBV20-1 to TRBJ1-1, with no clear D. Trimming took 5 bases from V and 0 from J, leaving 16 bases between them. CDR1 is DFQATT, CDR2 SNEGSKA, per germline (reference sequence). The CDR3 runs 15 residues. The DNA for the CDR3 is TGCAGTGCTCGCTCCCTTGTCGGGCTGAACACTGAAGCTTTCTTT. Its protein product is CSARSLVGLNTEAFF.

CDR3 nucleotide sequence: TGTGCCAAGGCGACGGGACTAGCTTTCGATGAGCAGTTCTTC. It is translated as CAKATGLAFDEQFF. The rearrangement links TRBV12-3 or TRBV12-4 to TRBJ2-1; 9 bases are a match to TRBD2. V lost 10 bases, J lost 8 bases, and 12 bases stayed unmatched. The CDR3 runs to 14 residues.

CDR3 DNA: TGCAGTGCCGCCCCCCGGGGCGATGGGCAGCCCCAGCATTTT. The encoded protein is CSAAPRGDGQPQHF. V usage is TRBV20-1 and J usage is TRBJ1-5, with D maybe TRBD1 (5 bases). Germline assignment: CDR1 DFQATT and CDR2 SNEGSKA (reference sequence). V lost 6 bases and J 7 bases, leaving 19 bases between the germline ends. The CDR3 totals 14 residues.

The genes are TRBV20-1 and TRBJ1-2, with a possible D match to TRBD1 (6 bases). The CDR3 length is 12 residues. Per the germline V gene, CDR1 is DFQATT and CDR2 is SNEGSKA (reference sequence). V lost 5 bases to trimming and J lost 6 bases, with 13 bases between them. The CDR3 DNA reads as TGCAGTGCTCGTACAGGGTTGGATGGCTACACCTTC. This gives the protein CSARTGLDGYTF.